What follows are 27 T cell receptor beta chains derived from one specimen sequenced in a study of spatial heterogeneity in lung cancer. Time point specified: blood at routine non-recurrence follow-up after resection. Each CDR3 protein is one row after TCRdb ran MiXCR on the 5' RACE reads. The sample records 2,000 to 2,500 distinct CDR3 sequences, 55% being singletons. The sample was PBMCs, taken at follow-up. The receptors come from a female donor with early-stage non-small cell lung cancer.

This clonotype occurred a few times. Because the library targeted alpha chains, this beta chain is an off-target read whose size means little. The rearrangement uses TRBV11-2 and TRBJ2-4, with 13 nucleotides matching TRBD2. The J segment lost 4 bases and the V segment lost 3 bases, leaving 3 bases of the junction unmatched. Germline V gene lookup returns CDR1 SGHAT and CDR2 FQNNGV. This CDR3 comprises 16 residues. This CDR3 reads CASSLTSGGPKNIQYF. The CDR3 DNA follows: TGTGCCAGCAGCTTGACTAGCGGGGGGCCTAAAAACATTCAGTACTTC.

Points on this clonotype: The library was prepared for alpha chains; this beta chain is a stray read, so its frequency means little. V gene TRBV10-1 combines with J gene TRBJ2-7; 7 nucleotides line up with TRBD1. The CDR3 totals 12 residues. Germline-derived CDR1 and CDR2 are WNHNN and SYGVQD (reference sequence). Trimming cost V 6 bases and J 6 bases; bases outside gene matches: 5. The CDR3: CASSGTVREQYF. CDR3 DNA: TGCGCCAGCAGCGGGACAGTTCGCGAGCAGTACTTC.

In regard to this clonotype: This beta chain is a stray sequence in a library constructed for alpha chains; its clone size is not meaningful. The chain carries TRBV14 and TRBJ2-5, with 9 bases identical to TRBD2. The CDR3 contains 14 residues. The germline V gene has CDR1 SGHDN and CDR2 FVKESK. Unmatched junction bases numbered 7, after V lost 7 bases and J lost 4 bases. CDR3 coding DNA: TGTGCCAGCAAACGCGGGAGGGCGAGAGAGACCCAGTACTTC. This codes for CASKRGRARETQYF. Filled out from reference TRBV14 and TRBJ2-5, the complete variable domain reads EAGVTQFPSHSVIEKGQTVTLRCDPISGHDNLYWYRRVMGKEIKFLLHFVKESKQDESGMPNNRFLAERTGGTYSTLKVQPAELEDSGVYFCASKRGRARETQYFGPGTRLLVL.

The table lists this clonotype with a few counts. This beta chain appears as a stray read in a library generated for alpha chains; its size is not informative. The V call is TRBV29-1, the J call TRBJ2-5; D may be TRBD2 (5 bases). V lost 8 bases and J 2 bases, leaving 18 bases between the germline ends. The CDR3 has 14 amino acids. CDR1 SQVTM and CDR2 ANQGSEA come from the germline V gene. CDR3 in DNA: TGCAGCTTTAGACCGGGAAACGAGCAAGAGACCCAGTACTTC. It translates to CSFRPGNEQETQYF.

A few counts support this clonotype. Found in a library prepared for alpha chains, this beta chain is an off-target read, and its abundance has little meaning. This sequence joins TRBV29-1 and TRBJ2-1, with a tentative D call TRBD2 (6 bases). This CDR3 is built from 14 residues. CDR1 and CDR2 from the germline V gene are SQVTM and ANQGSEA. The V gene lost 6 bases and the J gene lost 8 bases, with 20 bases spanning the gap. In DNA, the CDR3 is TGCAGCGTCCCAGCGGAGGCGGGCGGGGATGAGCAGTTCTTC. Translation: CSVPAEAGGDEQFF.

Turning to this clonotype: A library prepared for alpha chains yielded this beta chain as an off-target read; its size is of little meaning. The chain has TRBV9 and TRBJ1-1, with D maybe TRBD1 (5 bases). This CDR3 has 14 residues. Trimming stripped 0 bases from V and 4 bases from J, with 10 bases between. The germline CDR1 and CDR2 sequences are SGDLS and YYNGEE. CDR3 protein: CASSVGQSLTEAFF. For the CDR3, the DNA is TGTGCCAGCAGCGTAGGACAGTCTCTCACTGAAGCTTTCTTT.

With respect to this clonotype: This beta chain is off target for a library built for alpha chains, so its abundance means little. The rearrangement uses TRBV5-1 and TRBJ2-7, with 10 bases fitting TRBD1. Trimming at V came to 6 bases and at J to 6 bases, leaving 9 bases not matched to a gene. This CDR3 has 14 residues. Looked up from germline, CDR1 is SGHRS and CDR2 is YFSETQ. This CDR3 reads CASNGQGGFGEQYF. For the CDR3, the DNA is TGCGCCAGCAACGGACAGGGGGGATTTGGCGAGCAGTACTTC.

The table lists this clonotype with a count of one. The library was built for alpha chains, so this beta chain is an off-target read and its size means little. V is TRBV29-1 and J is TRBJ2-7; 8 nucleotides agree with TRBD1. V shed 4 bases, J shed 2 bases, and the junction held 4 bases outside the gene matches. CDR3 length: 13 amino acids. In germline, CDR1 is SQVTM, CDR2 ANQGSEA. For the CDR3, the DNA is TGCAGCGTTGGGACAGGGCAAACCTACGAGCAGTACTTC. Its protein is CSVGTGQTYEQYF.

In the case of this clonotype: Little can be read into the size of this beta chain, an off-target read in a library designed for alpha chains. This sequence joins TRBV11-1 and TRBJ2-4, with 7 bases identical to TRBD1. Germline CDR1 SGHAT, CDR2 FQDESV (reference sequence). This CDR3 comprises 15 residues. Trimming cost V 5 bases and J 0 bases; bases outside gene matches: 4. CDR3 sequence reads: CASSPTGIAKNIQYF. For the CDR3, the DNA is TGTGCCAGCAGCCCGACAGGGATAGCCAAAAACATTCAGTACTTC.

With respect to this clonotype: Because this beta chain is a stray read in a library intended to capture alpha chains, its abundance should not be given much weight. The chain's CDR3 is CASTWGETQYF. The CDR3 nucleotides are TGTGCCAGCACGTGGGGAGAGACCCAGTACTTC. The V gene is TRBV2, the J gene TRBJ2-5; no reliable D call. Trimming stripped 7 bases from V and 4 bases from J, with 7 bases between. This CDR3 comprises 11 residues. Germline V gene lookup returns CDR1 SNHLY and CDR2 FYNNEI.

Notes on this clonotype: Since the library was made to target alpha chains, this beta chain is a stray read and its abundance is not meaningful. V usage is TRBV7-9 and J usage is TRBJ2-2; no reliable D call. The CDR3 runs to 13 residues. Trimming left V 7 bases short and J 7 bases short, with 13 bases between. In germline, CDR1 is SEHNR, CDR2 FQNEAQ (reference sequence). In DNA form, the CDR3 reads TGTGCCAGCACGAGACGGTCGGGCGGGGAGCTGTTTTTT. Translation: CASTRRSGGELFF.

Worth noting for this clonotype: This beta chain is an off-target read within a library intended for alpha chains, so its frequency means little. The chain employs TRBV28 and TRBJ2-7, with D uncertain. The CDR3 totals 14 residues. Germline CDR1 and CDR2: MDHEN and SYDVKM. V dropped 6 bases and J dropped 4 bases, with 16 bases sitting between them. As DNA, the CDR3 is TGTGCCAGCAGGGTGGTAGGCAATCAATACGAGCAGTACTTC. Protein: CASRVVGNQYEQYF.

A note on this clonotype: As an off-target read in a library built for alpha chains, this beta chain has a frequency of little significance. The chain uses TRBV24-1 and TRBJ2-1; 8 bases line up with TRBD2. The CDR3 totals 15 residues. With V trimmed by 2 bases and J by 5 bases, 4 bases remained unmatched. The V gene's germline CDR1 is KGHDR and CDR2 SFDVKD. The CDR3 nucleotides read TGTGCCACCAGTGATTACACTAGCGGCCACAATGAGCAGTTCTTC. Translated: CATSDYTSGHNEQFF.

For this clonotype: In a library made to pick up alpha chains, this beta chain is a stray read with a size that means little. The chain combines TRBV27 with TRBJ2-7; TRBD2 aligns across 9 bases. The CDR3 totals 14 residues. Germline CDR1 is MNHEY and CDR2 is SMNVEV (reference sequence). Germline trimming cut 3 bases from V and 4 bases from J; bases unmatched to any gene: 4. The CDR3 reads CASSLIAGAYEQYF. The CDR3 coding sequence is TGTGCCAGCAGTTTGATAGCGGGAGCTTACGAGCAGTACTTC.

Of note for this clonotype: The library was prepared for alpha chains; this beta chain is a stray read, so its frequency means little. The chain recombines TRBV20-1 with TRBJ2-7, with 13 positions matching TRBD2. This CDR3 contains 15 residues. The germline gives CDR1 DFQATT, CDR2 SNEGSKA (reference sequence). Trimming took 0 bases from V and 5 from J; bases not matched to a gene: 4. As DNA, the CDR3 is TGCAGTGCTAGAGACCCCGGACTAGCGGGAGACGAGCAGTACTTC. The encoded protein is CSARDPGLAGDEQYF.

This clonotype was observed a few times. This beta chain is an off-target read within a library intended for alpha chains, so its frequency means little. The chain joins TRBV7-9 to TRBJ2-3; D unresolved. Looked up from germline, CDR1 is SEHNR and CDR2 is FQNEAQ (reference sequence). V lost 5 bases, J lost 6 bases, and 6 bases lay in between. This CDR3 is built from 11 residues. CDR3: CASSRADTQYF. In DNA form, the CDR3 reads TGTGCCAGCAGCCGTGCGGATACGCAGTATTTT.

Of note for this clonotype: This beta chain is an off-target read within a library intended for alpha chains, so its frequency means little. V usage is TRBV12-3 or TRBV12-4 and J usage is TRBJ2-3; 11 bases are shared with TRBD2. J was trimmed by 4 bases and V by 3 bases; bases with no gene match: 3. The CDR3 contains 15 residues. CDR3 in DNA: TGTGCCAGCAGTTTTAGCGGGGGGGCTGCAGATACGCAGTATTTT. Residues: CASSFSGGAADTQYF.

A few counts support this clonotype. Found in a library prepared for alpha chains, this beta chain is an off-target read, and its abundance has little meaning. The chain links TRBV7-2 to TRBJ2-3, with D possibly TRBD2 on 7 matching bases. Germline assignment: CDR1 SGHTA and CDR2 FQGNSA. There are 17 residues in the CDR3. Trimming removed 0 bases at V and 3 bases at J, with 16 bases between. CDR3 bases: TGTGCCAGCAGCTTAGCGGTGCGGGGGCGGGGGACAGATACGCAGTATTTT. Its protein is CASSLAVRGRGTDTQYF.

This clonotype has only one observation. This beta chain came through as a stray read in a library set up for alpha chains, and its size says little. V is TRBV4-1 and J is TRBJ2-3, with 9 bases fitting TRBD2. The V and J ends lost 6 bases and 2 bases, in that order; junction bases with no gene match: 12. CDR1 is MGHRA and CDR2 is YSYEKL in the germline V gene. The CDR3 contains 17 residues. CDR3 bases: TGCGCCAGCAGACCTGGACTAGCGCTTAGAGTCACAGATACGCAGTATTTT. Translated, it gives CASRPGLALRVTDTQYF.

In this sample, this clonotype turned up once. A library prepared for alpha chains yielded this beta chain as an off-target read; its size is of little meaning. The chain uses TRBV11-1 and TRBJ2-1; D is unclear. The CDR3 contains 12 residues. Germline CDR1 reads SGHAT; CDR2 reads FQDESV (reference sequence). The germline V and J ends were trimmed by 2 bases and 6 bases, with 5 bases remaining between them. DNA of the CDR3: TGTGCCAGCAGCTTATTTAGCAATGAGCAGTTCTTC. This sequence encodes CASSLFSNEQFF. Together with reference TRBV11-1 and TRBJ2-1, the CDR3 gives the full variable domain: EAEVAQSPRYKITEKSQAVAFWCDPISGHATLYWYRQILGQGPELLVQFQDESVVDDSQLPKDRFSAERLKGVDSTLKIQPAELGDSAMYLCASSLFSNEQFFGPGTRLTVL.

This clonotype was seen a few times. Since the library was made to target alpha chains, this beta chain is a stray read and its abundance is not meaningful. This chain links TRBV9 with TRBJ2-3; no clear D. This CDR3 has 14 amino acids. V was shortened by 3 bases and J by 2 bases, with 10 bases between the two germline ends. Germline CDR1 SGDLS, CDR2 YYNGEE. The CDR3, as DNA: TGTGCCAGCAGCGCCACGGCCTTCACAGATACGCAGTATTTT. Residues: CASSATAFTDTQYF.

In regard to this clonotype: This beta chain is an off-target read within a library intended for alpha chains, so its frequency means little. The chain carries TRBV7-3 and TRBJ1-1; D is unclear. CDR1 is SGHTA and CDR2 is FQGTGA in the germline V gene. This CDR3 comprises 13 residues. Trimming shortened V by 2 bases and J by 5 bases, and 9 bases separated the two germline ends. CDR3 in amino acids: CASSLGRLTEAFF. In DNA, the CDR3 is TGTGCCAGCAGCTTAGGGCGGCTAACTGAAGCTTTCTTT. Full variable domain (outside the CDR3, taken from reference TRBV7-3 and TRBJ1-1): GAGVSQTPSNKVTEKGKYVELRCDPISGHTALYWYRQSLGQGPEFLIYFQGTGAADDSGLPNDRFFAVRPEGSVSTLKIQRTERGDSAVYLCASSLGRLTEAFFGQGTRLTVV.

Concerning this clonotype itself: A library made for alpha chains picked up this beta chain off target, so its size means little. The chain recombines TRBV6-1 with TRBJ2-3; D is perhaps TRBD1 (5 bases). The length of the CDR3 is 14 residues. The germline V gene encodes CDR1 MNHNS and CDR2 SASEGT. The V end lost 1 base, the J end lost 4 bases, and 9 bases lay between the germline ends. CDR3 in amino acids: CASSEGRGSDTQYF. The CDR3 nucleotides read TGTGCCAGCAGTGAAGGAAGGGGCTCAGATACGCAGTATTTT.

This clonotype is a singleton in its sample. Since the library was made to target alpha chains, this beta chain is a stray read and its abundance is not meaningful. The rearrangement uses TRBV12-3 or TRBV12-4 and TRBJ2-7; D uncertain. The CDR3 is 14 amino acids. V was cut by 2 bases and J by 3 bases, with 11 bases left in between. In DNA, the CDR3 is TGTGCCAGCAGTTTATTCGCTACTTACTACGAGCAGTACTTC. This gives the protein CASSLFATYYEQYF.

This clonotype has just a few counts. The library was prepared for alpha chains; this beta chain is a stray read, so its frequency means little. J is TRBJ1-2 and V is TRBV20-1; 7 nucleotides match TRBD1. The germline V gene encodes CDR1 DFQATT and CDR2 SNEGSKA (reference sequence). The CDR3 loop spans 18 amino acids. The ends lost 5 bases at V and 7 bases at J; junction bases unmatched: 25. The CDR3 DNA reads as TGCAGTGCTTACAGGGGAAACCAGGGTGTTGGGGGGTTAATTGGCTACACCTTC. Protein sequence: CSAYRGNQGVGGLIGYTF.

This clonotype was picked up a small number of times. The size of this beta chain means little, since it is a stray read in a library made for alpha chains. V is TRBV4-1 and J is TRBJ2-5, with 10 nucleotides matching TRBD1. V shed 3 bases, J shed 4 bases, and the junction held 20 bases outside the gene matches. CDR1 MGHRA and CDR2 YSYEKL come from the germline V gene. The CDR3 extends over 20 amino acids. CDR3 region: CASSHYMYGTTRDRGETQYF. As DNA, the CDR3 is TGCGCCAGCAGCCATTATATGTACGGAACTACCCGGGACAGGGGAGAGACCCAGTACTTC.

This clonotype came up a few times. Within a library made for alpha chains, this beta chain is off target, and its count is uninformative. The chain joins TRBV2 to TRBJ2-2; D is undetermined. The germline V gene encodes CDR1 SNHLY and CDR2 FYNNEI. V lost 6 bases and J 4 bases, leaving 6 bases between the germline ends. The length of the CDR3 is 12 residues. The CDR3 sequence: CASRSLTGELFF. In DNA, the CDR3 is TGTGCCAGCAGGAGCCTCACCGGGGAGCTGTTTTTT. The full variable domain, with the rest looked up from reference TRBV2 and TRBJ2-2, is EPEVTQTPSHQVTQMGQEVILRCVPISNHLYFYWYRQILGQKVEFLVSFYNNEISEKSEIFDDQFSVERPDGSNFTLKIRSTKLEDSAMYFCASRSLTGELFFGEGSRLTVL.